This TCR beta chain was found in a study of T cells expressing NK-cell markers. Study results and caveats: HCMV specificity of expanded NKG2C+ T cell clones remained unclear. Researchers report these clonotypes also headed the CD3+CD56-NKG2C+ fraction in four donors.

On this clonotype itself: The antigen is undetermined.

Germline V gives CDR1 ENHRY, CDR2 SYGVKD. CDR3 length equals 12 residues. Reprocessing the 5' RACE reads, TCRdb reports a single entry for every CDR3 protein and omits DNA. Recorded for this sample: 550,000 to 600,000 distinct CDR3 sequences. Sequencing was done on a sample of blood T cells: a sorted CD56 or NKG2C T cell subset, CD4+ or CD8+ T cells, or bulk PBMC T cells (not recorded which). The clonotype originates from a man younger than 35 in good health. V is TRBV10-3 and J is TRBJ2-2; TCRdb selects TRBD1, and the lack of DNA leaves this call unchecked. CDR3 region: CATHQGSGELFF.